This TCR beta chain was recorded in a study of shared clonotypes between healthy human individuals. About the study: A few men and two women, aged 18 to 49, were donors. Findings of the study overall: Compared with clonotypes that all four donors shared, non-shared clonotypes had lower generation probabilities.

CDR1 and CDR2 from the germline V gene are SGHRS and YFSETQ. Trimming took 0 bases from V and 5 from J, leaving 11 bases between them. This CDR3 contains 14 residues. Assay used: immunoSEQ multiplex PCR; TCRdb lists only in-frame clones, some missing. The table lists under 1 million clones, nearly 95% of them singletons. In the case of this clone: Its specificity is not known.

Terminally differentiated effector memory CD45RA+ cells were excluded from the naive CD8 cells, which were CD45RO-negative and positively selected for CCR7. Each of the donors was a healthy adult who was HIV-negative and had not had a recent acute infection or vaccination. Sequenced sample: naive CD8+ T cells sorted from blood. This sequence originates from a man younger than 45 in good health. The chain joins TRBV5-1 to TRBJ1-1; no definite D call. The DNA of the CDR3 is TGCGCCAGCAGCTTGGATTTGTCGGGAACTGAAGCTTTCTTT. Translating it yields CASSLDLSGTEAFF.